A selection of T cell receptor beta chains follows, all from one sample in a study of OX40 agonist ivuxolimab in advanced cancers. The assay was immunoSEQ multiplex PCR, and TCRdb's table has in-frame clones only and misses some. The sample contains about 68,000 clones, approximately 89% of which appear only once. The starting material was CD4+ or CD8+ T cells sorted from blood, obtained in a trial of the OX40 agonist ivuxolimab. These receptors originate from an adult with an advanced solid tumor such as melanoma, head and neck, liver or kidney cancer. The CDR3 runs from the conserved cysteine through the conserved F or W. A D gene is named only where the DNA matches it firmly. The size field is filled for only some rows; it gives once, few, many or a size class.

NA,NA,TRBV18,TRBJ2-7,TGTGCCAGCTCACCACCGACAGAACCCTACGAGCAGTACTTC,CASSPPTEPYEQYF
NA,NA,TRBV10-2,TRBJ1-4,TGCGCCAGCAGTGATGGCGGGACATCCCGCGAAAAACTGTTTTTT,CASSDGGTSREKLFF
TRBD1,few,TRBV6-1,TRBJ2-3,TGTGCCAGCAGGGCACAGGGGGCAGATACGCAGTATTTT,CASRAQGADTQYF
NA,NA,TRBV30,TRBJ1-3,TGTGCCTGGAGTGTACAGGGAAACACCATATATTTT,CAWSVQGNTIYF
TRBD1,few,TRBV30,TRBJ1-1,TGTGCCTGGAGTGCGACAGGGTTAACTGAAGCTTTCTTT,CAWSATGLTEAFF
NA,few,TRBV2,TRBJ1-5,TGTGCCAGCAGTGAAGACTTGAATCAGCCCCAGCATTTT,CASSEDLNQPQHF
TRBD2,NA,TRBV7-2,TRBJ2-5,TGTGCCAGCAGCTTACGGGCTAGCGGGGTGGAGACCCAGTACTTC,CASSLRASGVETQYF
NA,NA,TRBV7-8,TRBJ1-3,TGTGCCAGCACCTTGTTCGGAGGGCCTCTTTCAAACACCATATATTTT,CASTLFGGPLSNTIYF
TRBD1,NA,TRBV19,TRBJ1-3,TGTGCCAGTAGTACGGGGACAGCCTCTGGAAACACCATATATTTT,CASSTGTASGNTIYF
TRBD2,NA,TRBV11-2,TRBJ2-7,TGTGCCAGCAGCTTAGCCCAGCCTAGCGGGGAGCAGTACTTC,CASSLAQPSGEQYF
NA,once,TRBV19,TRBJ2-3,TGTGCCAGTAGTCAGTCGCCAGATACGCAGTATTTT,CASSQSPDTQYF
NA,NA,TRBV5-6,TRBJ2-1,TGTGCCAGCAGCTTGGGAAGGACAGATGGGCAGTTCTTC,CASSLGRTDGQFF
NA,NA,TRBV7-3,TRBJ2-5,TGTGCCAGCAGCTTAAGGGCGGACCAAGAGACCCAGTACTTC,CASSLRADQETQYF
NA,NA,TRBV25-1,TRBJ1-1,TGTGCCAGCAGTGAATATAGTATACAGGGAGCTTTCTTT,CASSEYSIQGAFF
NA,NA,TRBV6-5,TRBJ1-5,TGTGCCAGCAGTTCTGGCAATCAGCCCCAGCATTTT,CASSSGNQPQHF